The rows below give T cell receptor beta chains drawn from one sample of a study of blood T cell repertoires in COVID-19. Profiling relied on immunoSEQ multiplex PCR, and the TCRdb table lists in-frame clones only, not all of them. The repertoire holds 200,000 to 250,000 clones, with less than 90% as singletons. The sample consisted of PBMCs or T cells enriched from blood (not recorded which). These receptors were taken from a woman aged 45-59 years in a cohort exposed to, infected with or recovered from COVID-19 (not recorded which). Both conserved end residues are part of each CDR3. D genes are given only for firm matches. Part of the rows lack a size; the others show once, few, many or a class for expanded clones.

. 13 TRBJ1-2 TRBD1 TRBV28 TGTGCCAGTGGACAGGGGGTAAACTATGGCTACACCTTC CASGQGVNYGYTF
. 14 TRBJ1-1 . TRBV19 TGTGCCAGTAGAAAACCTACAGAGAACACTGAAGCTTTCTTT CASRKPTENTEAFF
. 16 TRBJ2-1 . TRBV7-3 TGTGCCAGCAGCCGAGCTTCGACACCAAGCTACAATGAGCAGTTCTTC CASSRASTPSYNEQFF
. 18 TRBJ1-1 TRBD1 TRBV5-1 TGCGCCAGCAGCCTTCACACGGACAGGGGGCGCAGGCACACTGAAGCTTTCTTT CASSLHTDRGRRHTEAFF
once 17 TRBJ2-4 TRBD2 TRBV12-5 TGTGCTAGTGGTTTGACGGGACTAGCGGAGGCCAAAAACATTCAGTACTTC CASGLTGLAEAKNIQYF
. 10 TRBJ2-7 . TRBV20-1 TGCAGTGCTATCCTCTACGAGCAGTACTTC CSAILYEQYF
. 14 TRBJ1-2 . TRBV5-4 TGTGCCAGCAGCTTGCGACAGGCGAACTATGGCTACACCTTC CASSLRQANYGYTF
. 15 TRBJ2-7 TRBD1 TRBV6-1 TGTGCCAGCAGTGACCTAGGGACAGGGCCATACGAGCAGTACTTC CASSDLGTGPYEQYF
. 14 TRBJ2-4 . TRBV27 TGTGCCAGCAGTGTGTTGGGAGTGAGGGACATTCAGTACTTC CASSVLGVRDIQYF
. 14 TRBJ2-1 . TRBV18 TGTGCCAGCTCACCACCGGCGATTGCAGGTGAGCAGTTCTTC CASSPPAIAGEQFF